These 29 T cell receptor beta chains came from one sample sequenced in a study of blood T cell repertoires in COVID-19. Sequencing was performed with immunoSEQ multiplex PCR; in TCRdb, only in-frame clones are kept and a portion is missing. The sample has tens of thousands of clones; around 77% are singletons. The sample comprised peripheral blood. The origin of the receptors is a human donor in a cohort sampled during active COVID-19.

The chain joins TRBV7-3 to TRBJ2-7; 9 bases line up with TRBD2. The ends lost 8 bases at V and 4 bases at J; junction bases unmatched: 9. The CDR3 is made up of 14 amino acids. Germline CDR1 SGHTA, CDR2 FQGTGA. CDR3 residues: CASSPGLAPYEQYF. The CDR3 DNA reads TGTGCCAGCTCACCGGGACTAGCTCCGTACGAGCAGTACTTC.

The rearrangement joins TRBV2 to TRBJ2-7; tentatively, D is TRBD2 (6 bases). This CDR3 contains 15 residues. Trimming took 6 bases from V and 6 from J, leaving 21 bases between them. Germline V gene data show CDR1 as SNHLY and CDR2 as FYNNEI. For the CDR3, the DNA is TGTGCCAGCAGGGGCGGGTCGGCGGGGCAGGGCGAGCAGTACTTC. This gives the protein CASRGGSAGQGEQYF.

The chain uses TRBV10-1 and TRBJ2-3, with 13 bases matching TRBD2. Germline V CDR1 and CDR2: WNHNN, SYGVQD (reference sequence). With V trimmed by 4 bases and J by 6 bases, 7 bases remained unmatched. CDR3 length: 16 residues. Written as DNA, the CDR3 is TGCGCCAGCAGTGCAAGACTAGCGGGGGGCTTGGATACGCAGTATTTT. Encoded protein: CASSARLAGGLDTQYF.

V is TRBV11-3 and J is TRBJ1-2, with 12 bases aligning to TRBD1. Unmatched junction bases numbered 11, after V lost 3 bases and J lost 3 bases. The CDR3 contains 18 residues. Germline CDR1 and CDR2: SGHNT and YENEEA. In DNA, the CDR3 is TGTGCCAGCAGCTTCTCCGCGGGACAGGGGGCGGTGGACTATGGCTACACCTTC. Amino acid sequence: CASSFSAGQGAVDYGYTF.

The J gene is TRBJ2-7, the V gene TRBV6-2 or TRBV6-3, with D maybe TRBD1 (6 bases). Germline V lookup: CDR1 MNHEY, CDR2 SVGEGT. CDR3 size: 12 residues. V lost 5 bases and J lost 2, with 7 bases in between. The CDR3 loop is CASSDRPYEQYF. CDR3 nucleotide sequence: TGTGCCAGCAGTGACAGGCCCTACGAGCAGTACTTC.

The CDR3 sequence is CASSLRDTPSSGNTIYF. The CDR3 DNA sequence: TGTGCCAGCAGCCTTAGGGACACTCCGAGCTCTGGAAACACCATATATTTT. V and J are TRBV5-4 and TRBJ1-3, with D possibly being TRBD1 (6 bases). Trimming pared 4 bases from V and 0 bases from J, leaving 17 bases between. This CDR3 is built from 17 residues. Germline CDR1 is SGHNT and CDR2 is YYREEE (reference sequence). The whole variable domain, filled in from reference TRBV5-4 and TRBJ1-3, reads ETGVTQSPTHLIKTRGQQVTLRCSSQSGHNTVSWYQQALGQGPQFIFQYYREEENGRGNFPPRFSGLQFPNYSSELNVNALELDDSALYLCASSLRDTPSSGNTIYFGEGSWLTVV.

This chain links TRBV5-8 with TRBJ2-1, with 8 bases matching TRBD2. From germline, CDR1 is SGHTS and CDR2 YDEGEE. V trimming: 0 bases; J trimming: 14 bases; junction bases outside the gene matches: 7. CDR3 length: 13 amino acids. The CDR3 here is CASSLALAGGKFF. In nucleotides, the CDR3 is TGTGCCAGCAGCTTGGCTCTCGCGGGGGGAAAGTTCTTC.

The chain is built from TRBV15 and TRBJ2-5, with TRBD2 matching over 8 bases. Germline CDR1 LNHNV, CDR2 YYDKDF (reference sequence). Unmatched junction bases numbered 7, after V lost 0 bases and J lost 7 bases. This CDR3 region has 15 residues. The CDR3 is CATSRDQDAGGTQYF. The CDR3 bases are TGTGCCACCAGCAGAGATCAGGATGCGGGAGGGACCCAGTACTTC. Drawing the rest from reference TRBV15 and TRBJ2-5, the complete variable domain is DAMVIQNPRYQVTQFGKPVTLSCSQTLNHNVMYWYQQKSSQAPKLLFHYYDKDFNNEADTPDNFQSRRPNTSFCFLDIRSPGLGDTAMYLCATSRDQDAGGTQYFGPGTRLLVL.

V gene TRBV20-1 combines with J gene TRBJ2-7; 7 positions agree with TRBD1. Germline V lookup: CDR1 DFQATT, CDR2 SNEGSKA (reference sequence). Losses at the gene ends were 3 bases for V and 6 bases for J; bases not matched to a gene: 11. This CDR3 is 14 amino acids long. The CDR3, as DNA: TGCAGTGCTAGTTCGGACAGGCCGGGGTTCGAGCAGTACTTC. Protein: CSASSDRPGFEQYF.

In DNA form, the CDR3 reads TGCGCCAGCAGCCCACTGGACACTGAGCCTTATGGCTACACCTTC. Translated: CASSPLDTEPYGYTF. The V and J genes are TRBV4-1 and TRBJ1-2; weak D call: TRBD1 (5 bases). The V gene's germline CDR1 is MGHRA and CDR2 YSYEKL. The CDR3 sequence is 15 residues long. Trimming pared 4 bases from V and 5 bases from J, leaving 17 bases between.

The chain's CDR3 is CASRGHSGANVLTF. The CDR3 DNA reads TGTGCCAGCAGGGGGCACTCTGGGGCCAACGTCCTGACTTTC. This rearrangement joins TRBV2 to TRBJ2-6; the D gene is possibly TRBD1 (5 bases). V lost 6 bases to trimming and J lost 0 bases, with 6 bases between them. The CDR3 has 14 residues. Germline V CDR1 and CDR2: SNHLY, FYNNEI.

The chain has TRBV7-8 and TRBJ1-5, with 11 nucleotides matching TRBD1. V was clipped by 6 bases and J by 6 bases; unmatched bases: 7. There are 15 residues in the CDR3. Germline V lookup: CDR1 SGHVS, CDR2 FQNEAQ. CDR3 sequence (DNA): TGTGCCAGCAGGAGGACAGGGGGCGTCGGTCAGCCCCAGCATTTT. As protein: CASRRTGGVGQPQHF.

The chain combines TRBV7-2 with TRBJ2-5; 7 nucleotides line up with TRBD1. V shed 2 bases and J 3 bases; nucleotides not matched to a gene: 3. Germline V gives CDR1 SGHTA, CDR2 FQGNSA. The CDR3 covers 14 residues. CDR3 DNA: TGTGCCAGCAGCTTAAAGGGGGCGGAAGAGACCCAGTACTTC. This sequence encodes CASSLKGAEETQYF.

The J gene is TRBJ1-2, the V gene TRBV5-1; maybe TRBD1 (6 bases). V was shortened by 4 bases and J by 8 bases, with 18 bases between the two germline ends. The CDR3 loop spans 14 amino acids. Germline V lookup: CDR1 SGHRS, CDR2 YFSETQ. CDR3 bases: TGCGCCAGCAGCACGACTACAGGGACCTACGGCTACACCTTC. This gives the protein CASSTTTGTYGYTF. The variable domain in full, with the rest retrieved from reference TRBV5-1 and TRBJ1-2, is KAGVTQTPRYLIKTRGQQVTLSCSPISGHRSVSWYQQTPGQGLQFLFEYFSETQRNKGNFPGRFSGRQFSNSRSEMNVSTLELGDSALYLCASSTTTGTYGYTFGSGTRLTVV.

In this sample, this clone turned up a few times. The chain has TRBV4-3 and TRBJ1-5, with TRBD1 as a possible D gene (5 bases). Germline V gene sequence: CDR1 LGHNA, CDR2 YSLEER. Trimming pared 2 bases from V and 7 bases from J, leaving 15 bases between. This CDR3 is built from 15 residues. CDR3 coding DNA: TGCGCCAGCAGCCAATCCCTCGACAGTGTCCAGCCCCAGCATTTT. Encoded protein: CASSQSLDSVQPQHF.

The chain combines TRBV18 with TRBJ1-6, with a weak D call TRBD1 (5 bases). CDR1 and CDR2 from the germline V gene are KGHSH and LQKENI. Trimming shortened V by 2 bases and J by 6 bases, and 14 bases separated the two germline ends. This CDR3 comprises 16 residues. The CDR3 DNA is TGTGCCAGCTCACCAGGTCAGGGAAAGGTTAATTCACCCCTCCACTTT. Protein product: CASSPGQGKVNSPLHF.

The chain carries TRBV7-9 and TRBJ1-6; the D is unclear. Trimming removed 5 bases from V and 6 bases from J, with 14 bases in between. Germline CDR1 reads SEHNR; CDR2 reads FQNEAQ (reference sequence). The CDR3 covers 15 residues. For the CDR3, the DNA is TGTGCCAGCAGCCCGACCGGGTCTTTTAATTCACCCCTCCACTTT. Amino acids: CASSPTGSFNSPLHF.

This clone appeared once. The chain links TRBV6-5 to TRBJ1-2, with D maybe TRBD1 (6 bases). Germline V gene data show CDR1 as MNHEY and CDR2 as SVGAGI. Trimming removed 3 bases at V and 3 bases at J, with 14 bases between. The CDR3 contains 15 residues. Here the CDR3 reads CASSYSTGSYYGYTF. The CDR3, as DNA: TGTGCCAGCAGTTATTCCACAGGGTCTTACTATGGCTACACCTTC.

The chain recombines TRBV6-6 with TRBJ2-2; 10 positions agree with TRBD1. Germline CDR1 reads MNHNY; CDR2 reads SVGAGI (reference sequence). Germline trimming cut 2 bases from V and 2 bases from J; bases unmatched to any gene: 2. The CDR3 sequence is 16 residues long. This chain's CDR3 is CASSYPTGGNTGELFF. The CDR3 DNA sequence: TGTGCCAGCAGTTACCCGACAGGGGGCAACACCGGGGAGCTGTTTTTT.

This clone was picked up a small number of times. The gene calls are TRBV5-1 and TRBJ1-1; a possible D gene is TRBD1 (6 bases). Germline V gives CDR1 SGHRS, CDR2 YFSETQ. Trimming pared 1 base from V and 3 bases from J, leaving 10 bases between. The CDR3 is made up of 14 amino acids. This chain's CDR3 is CASSLTGRDTEAFF. The CDR3 DNA reads as TGCGCCAGCAGCTTGACAGGGAGGGACACTGAAGCTTTCTTT. The variable domain in full, completed from reference TRBV5-1 and TRBJ1-1, reads KAGVTQTPRYLIKTRGQQVTLSCSPISGHRSVSWYQQTPGQGLQFLFEYFSETQRNKGNFPGRFSGRQFSNSRSEMNVSTLELGDSALYLCASSLTGRDTEAFFGQGTRLTVV.

Only a few counts were recorded for this clone. V usage is TRBV5-3 and J usage is TRBJ1-3; D unresolved. TRBV5-3 is an ORF for which the function is uncertain. The length of the CDR3 is 17 residues. V dropped 4 bases and J dropped 2 bases, with 19 bases sitting between them. CDR3 sequence reads: CARSPDTVPGTGNTIYF. In nucleotides, the CDR3 is TGTGCCAGAAGCCCAGATACAGTCCCCGGGACTGGAAACACCATATATTTT.

This sequence joins TRBV7-9 and TRBJ1-1; 9 bases agree with TRBD1. J gave up 3 bases and V 6 bases, and 5 bases lay outside the gene matches. CDR3 length: 14 residues. Germline V gene sequence: CDR1 SEHNR, CDR2 FQNEAQ (reference sequence). CDR3 amino acids: CASRKQGADTEAFF. The DNA of the CDR3 is TGTGCCAGCAGAAAACAGGGGGCAGACACTGAAGCTTTCTTT.

The chain joins TRBV5-4 to TRBJ2-2; 13 positions agree with TRBD2. The V and J ends lost 2 bases and 7 bases, in that order; junction bases with no gene match: 5. Germline lookup yields CDR1 SGHNT and CDR2 YYREEE (reference sequence). CDR3 length: 16 residues. Written as DNA, the CDR3 is TGTGCCAGCAGCTTACTAGCGGGGGGGCAAGGCGGGGAGCTGTTTTTT. Translating it yields CASSLLAGGQGGELFF.

This chain links TRBV18 with TRBJ2-1; 12 nucleotides agree with TRBD1. The CDR3 has 15 residues. CDR1 KGHSH and CDR2 LQKENI come from the germline V gene. Trimming at V came to 0 bases and at J to 6 bases, leaving 0 bases not matched to a gene. The CDR3 DNA is TGTGCCAGCTCACCACCGGGACAGGGGGCCAATGAGCAGTTCTTC. Translated, it gives CASSPPGQGANEQFF.

The rearrangement uses TRBV21-1 and TRBJ1-2; the listed D gene, TRBD1, was not tested against the DNA. TRBV21-1 is a recognized pseudogene. This CDR3 has 15 amino acids. The CDR3 here is CASSKAGQERYGYTF. DNA of the CDR3: TGTGCCAGCAGCAAAGCGGGACAGGAACGCTATGGCTACACCTTC.

The chain is built from TRBV2 and TRBJ1-2; 7 bases map to TRBD1. Germline V gene data show CDR1 as SNHLY and CDR2 as FYNNEI. The V and J ends lost 6 bases and 8 bases, in that order; junction bases with no gene match: 9. The CDR3 runs to 13 residues. The DNA for the CDR3 is TGTGCCAGCAGACTCCAGGGGGAGAAAGGCTACACCTTC. Its protein product is CASRLQGEKGYTF.

This clone was counted between two and nine times. The chain uses TRBV12-1 and TRBJ2-7; the table's D call of TRBD1 was not tested on the DNA. TRBV12-1 is a recognized pseudogene. The CDR3 loop spans 14 amino acids. Written as DNA, the CDR3 is TGTGCCAGCAGCTTTGGGCCAGGTCTTCACGAGCAGTACTTC. Translating gives CASSFGPGLHEQYF.

This clone has only one observation. This chain joins TRBV30 and TRBJ2-7; 11 bases line up with TRBD2. Germline V gives CDR1 GTSNPN, CDR2 SVGIG (reference sequence). The CDR3 length is 16 residues. V was pared by 0 bases and J by 2 bases, with 6 bases of the junction left unmatched. The CDR3 nucleotides are TGTGCCTGGAGTGTACCTAGCGGGGGGTCAGCCTACGAGCAGTACTTC. The encoded protein is CAWSVPSGGSAYEQYF.

The rearrangement joins TRBV28 to TRBJ1-1; D remains unclear. This CDR3 comprises 14 residues. The ends were cut back, 5 bases at V and 4 bases at J, with 14 bases in the middle. Germline CDR1 reads MDHEN; CDR2 reads SYDVKM. The chain's CDR3 is CASSVLVAGTEAFF. The CDR3 bases are TGTGCCAGCAGTGTCCTAGTGGCGGGCACTGAAGCTTTCTTT.